One and the same sample provided the 30 T cell receptor beta chains below, sequenced in a study of shared clonotypes between healthy human individuals (TCRdb year 2020). The receptor library was made with the immunoSEQ multiplex PCR assay. TCRdb stores this immuneACCESS table with in-frame sequences only. Part of the clones is absent; in the studies checked, under half of the shortfall reflects unresolved V genes, and no reason is known for the rest. Across this sample there are about 2.4 million clones, with more than 90% seen only once. Together, the top ten hold around 0.15% of the sample. The sequenced material came from naive CD4+ T cells sorted from blood. The sample's cell subset or site label, decoded: CD45RA+ positively selected. The receptors were sampled from a man aged 18 to 29 in good health.

The chain recombines TRBV14 with TRBJ2-7, with 7 bases identical to TRBD1. This CDR3 contains 14 residues. Germline V CDR1 and CDR2: SGHDN, FVKESK. With 4 bases clipped from V and 6 bases from J, the junction kept 9 bases outside the gene matches. The CDR3 reads CASSPRQGVGEQYF. As DNA, the CDR3 is TGTGCCAGCAGCCCAAGACAGGGTGTAGGCGAGCAGTACTTC.

The J gene is TRBJ1-1, the V gene TRBV10-2, with D unclear. The CDR3 runs 14 residues. Germline V lookup: CDR1 WSHSY, CDR2 SAAADI. Trimming removed 0 bases from V and 6 bases from J, with 11 bases in between. The CDR3 DNA reads as TGCGCCAGCAGTGAGTCTGGCAGCCGTGCTGAAGCTTTCTTT. Its protein product is CASSESGSRAEAFF.

This chain links TRBV18 with TRBJ2-5, with D unresolved. The V gene's germline CDR1 is KGHSH and CDR2 LQKENI. V lost 2 bases and J 0 bases, leaving 10 bases between the germline ends. The CDR3 is made up of 15 amino acids. This chain's CDR3 is CASSPSPVYQETQYF. The DNA of the CDR3 is TGTGCCAGCTCACCATCGCCGGTATACCAAGAGACCCAGTACTTC. Full variable domain (missing parts from reference TRBV18 and TRBJ2-5): NAGVMQNPRHLVRRRGQEARLRCSPMKGHSHVYWYRQLPEEGLKFMVYLQKENIIDESGMPKERFSAEFPKEGPSILRIQQVVRGDSAAYFCASSPSPVYQETQYFGPGTRLLVL.

The chain joins TRBV5-8 to TRBJ2-1; 7 nucleotides agree with TRBD2. Germline assignment: CDR1 SGHTS and CDR2 YDEGEE. This CDR3 spans 15 amino acids. V dropped 2 bases and J dropped 4; count of bases not matched to a gene: 6. In nucleotides, the CDR3 is TGTGCCAGCAGCTTCTTAGGCGGGAGATACAATGAGCAGTTCTTC. Residues: CASSFLGGRYNEQFF. Variable domain in full (rest from reference TRBV5-8 and TRBJ2-1): EAGVTQSPTHLIKTRGQQATLRCSPISGHTSVYWYQQALGLGLQFLLWYDEGEERNRGNFPPRFSGRQFPNYSSELNVNALELEDSALYLCASSFLGGRYNEQFFGPGTRLTVL.

CDR3 nucleotide sequence: TGCGCCAGCAGCTTGGGCGGGAGTGCGACCTACGAGCAGTACTTC. As protein: CASSLGGSATYEQYF. The rearrangement links TRBV5-1 to TRBJ2-7; TRBD2 agrees at 7 bases. With 0 bases clipped from V and 2 bases from J, the junction kept 5 bases outside the gene matches. CDR1 and CDR2 (germline): SGHRS, YFSETQ. CDR3 length: 15 amino acids.

The rearrangement links TRBV18 to TRBJ2-7; TRBD2 agrees at 11 bases. V gave up 0 bases and J gave up 6 bases; unmatched junction bases: 7. Germline V lookup: CDR1 KGHSH, CDR2 LQKENI. This CDR3 spans 16 amino acids. The DNA of the CDR3 is TGTGCCAGCTCACCACCGGCTAGCGGGAGGTTGGGCGAGCAGTACTTC. Its protein is CASSPPASGRLGEQYF.

The gene calls are TRBV5-1 and TRBJ2-2; tentatively, D is TRBD2 (6 bases). In germline, CDR1 is SGHRS, CDR2 YFSETQ. V lost 3 bases, J lost 3 bases, and 15 bases lay in between. This CDR3 comprises 16 residues. CDR3 nucleotides: TGCGCCAGCAGCTCCGGGCGGGCGGGGTACACCGGGGAGCTGTTTTTT. This translates into CASSSGRAGYTGELFF.

The gene calls are TRBV19 and TRBJ1-1; D is undetermined. Germline V lookup: CDR1 LNHDA, CDR2 SQIVND (reference sequence). Deletions cut 8 bases from V and 0 bases from J, with 10 bases between. The CDR3 is 13 amino acids. The CDR3 here is CASATFLNTEAFF. CDR3 in DNA: TGTGCCAGTGCGACTTTTTTGAACACTGAAGCTTTCTTT. Full variable domain (rest looked up from reference TRBV19 and TRBJ1-1): DGGITQSPKYLFRKEGQNVTLSCEQNLNHDAMYWYRQDPGQGLRLIYYSQIVNDFQKGDIAEGYSVSREKKESFPLTVTSAQKNPTAFYLCASATFLNTEAFFGQGTRLTVV.

This chain joins TRBV5-1 and TRBJ2-7, with 14 bases that match TRBD2. There are 20 residues in the CDR3. Germline lookup yields CDR1 SGHRS and CDR2 YFSETQ. Trimming at V came to 2 bases and at J to 6 bases, leaving 19 bases not matched to a gene. The CDR3 loop reads CASSFRVFSTGTSGSGEQYF. The CDR3 coding sequence is TGCGCCAGCAGCTTCCGGGTCTTCTCCACCGGGACTAGCGGGAGTGGCGAGCAGTACTTC.

The J gene is TRBJ1-1, the V gene TRBV28, with a possible D match to TRBD1 (5 bases). V lost 6 bases to trimming and J lost 4 bases, with 9 bases between them. The CDR3 contains 12 residues. Germline lookup yields CDR1 MDHEN and CDR2 SYDVKM. This CDR3 reads CASSQGFTEAFF. The CDR3 nucleotides are TGTGCCAGCAGCCAGGGTTTCACTGAAGCTTTCTTT. The full variable domain, in which reference TRBV28 and TRBJ1-1 provide the parts outside the CDR3, is DVKVTQSSRYLVKRTGEKVFLECVQDMDHENMFWYRQDPGLGLRLIYFSYDVKMKEKGDIPEGYSVSREKKERFSLILESASTNQTSMYLCASSQGFTEAFFGQGTRLTVV.

The chain recombines TRBV18 with TRBJ2-3; D gene ambiguous. Trimming took off 3 bases at V and 8 bases at J, with 12 bases between the two ends. Germline-derived CDR1 and CDR2 are KGHSH and LQKENI. This CDR3 has 13 residues. The CDR3 region has the DNA TGTGCCAGCTCACCGAGTATTGTAGGTACGCAGTATTTT. Translating gives CASSPSIVGTQYF.

The chain has TRBV18 and TRBJ2-7, with D hard to call. Germline V gives CDR1 KGHSH, CDR2 LQKENI. This CDR3 has 12 residues. Trimming took off 3 bases at V and 2 bases at J, with 5 bases between the two ends. Written as DNA, the CDR3 is TGTGCCAGCTCACCGACCGCCTACGAGCAGTACTTC. Translation: CASSPTAYEQYF. Complete variable domain (other parts from reference TRBV18 and TRBJ2-7): NAGVMQNPRHLVRRRGQEARLRCSPMKGHSHVYWYRQLPEEGLKFMVYLQKENIIDESGMPKERFSAEFPKEGPSILRIQQVVRGDSAAYFCASSPTAYEQYFGPGTRLTVT.

The chain combines TRBV15 with TRBJ2-3; D possibly matches TRBD1 or TRBD2 (6 bases each). CDR1 is LNHNV, CDR2 YYDKDF, per germline (reference sequence). Deletions cut 0 bases from V and 6 bases from J, with 10 bases between. The length of the CDR3 is 14 residues. CDR3 bases: TGTGCCACCAGCAGAGATCTGGGGGGCGATACGCAGTATTTT. Translated: CATSRDLGGDTQYF.

V is TRBV7-2 and J is TRBJ1-1; 7 bases are shared with TRBD1. V lost 2 bases to trimming and J lost 4 bases; unmatched junction nucleotides: 1. CDR1 and CDR2 from the germline V gene are SGHTA and FQGNSA. The CDR3 is 13 amino acids. The CDR3 region is CASSLYRGTEAFF. The CDR3 DNA sequence: TGTGCCAGCAGCTTATACAGGGGCACTGAAGCTTTCTTT.

Here the CDR3 reads CAQQVQRLSYGYTF. CDR3 nucleotides: TGTGCCCAGCAAGTACAGCGGTTGTCCTATGGCTACACCTTC. V is TRBV30 and J is TRBJ1-2, with D unclear. This CDR3 is built from 14 residues. Trimming took off 8 bases at V and 4 bases at J, with 20 bases between the two ends. Germline V gives CDR1 GTSNPN, CDR2 SVGIG (reference sequence).

This chain uses TRBV7-9 with TRBJ1-2, with 10 positions matching TRBD1. The CDR3 is made up of 16 amino acids. Unmatched junction bases numbered 9, after V lost 5 bases and J lost 3 bases. Germline V lookup: CDR1 SEHNR, CDR2 FQNEAQ (reference sequence). The CDR3 sequence is CASSTFAGTGDYGYTF. CDR3 sequence (DNA): TGTGCCAGCAGCACGTTCGCCGGGACAGGGGACTATGGCTACACCTTC.

This clone was detected only a few times. Here the CDR3 reads CASSSGLVGEQYF. The DNA for the CDR3 is TGTGCCAGCAGCTCGGGACTAGTTGGCGAGCAGTACTTC. This chain uses TRBV7-8 with TRBJ2-7; 8 positions agree with TRBD2. CDR3 length: 13 amino acids. V lost 4 bases to trimming and J lost 6 bases; unmatched junction nucleotides: 5. Germline CDR1 SGHVS, CDR2 FQNEAQ. Combining the CDR3 with reference TRBV7-8 and TRBJ2-7 gives the whole variable domain GAGVSQSPRYKVAKRGQDVALRCDPISGHVSLFWYQQALGQGPEFLTYFQNEAQLDKSGLPSDRFFAERPEGSVSTLKIQRTQQEDSAVYLCASSSGLVGEQYFGPGTRLTVT.

The chain has TRBV5-1 and TRBJ2-5; 7 bases match TRBD2. Germline trimming cut 0 bases from V and 3 bases from J; bases unmatched to any gene: 8. The CDR3 extends over 16 amino acids. The germline gives CDR1 SGHRS, CDR2 YFSETQ. The CDR3 loop is CASSLGLGSGKETQYF. In nucleotides, the CDR3 is TGCGCCAGCAGCTTGGGGTTGGGGAGCGGGAAAGAGACCCAGTACTTC.

This chain connects TRBV10-3 to TRBJ1-1, with D unclear. The CDR3 contains 15 residues. V lost 0 bases and J 0 bases, leaving 8 bases between the germline ends. Germline V gene lookup returns CDR1 ENHRY and CDR2 SYGVKD. CDR3 in amino acids: CAISESNGLNTEAFF. CDR3 nucleotides: TGTGCCATCAGTGAGTCGAACGGATTGAACACTGAAGCTTTCTTT.

The chain joins TRBV7-3 to TRBJ2-3; 11 bases line up with TRBD2. The CDR3 totals 17 residues. Germline V gene lookup returns CDR1 SGHTA and CDR2 FQGTGA. Trimming removed 1 base from V and 4 bases from J; junction bases left unmatched: 7. The CDR3 nucleotides read TGTGCCAGCAGCTTAAGGCCTAGCGGGGGGCCCCCAGATACGCAGTATTTT. Protein: CASSLRPSGGPPDTQYF. The full variable domain, rest sourced from reference TRBV7-3 and TRBJ2-3, is GAGVSQTPSNKVTEKGKYVELRCDPISGHTALYWYRQSLGQGPEFLIYFQGTGAADDSGLPNDRFFAVRPEGSVSTLKIQRTERGDSAVYLCASSLRPSGGPPDTQYFGPGTRLTVL.

This clone was seen only a few times. J is TRBJ1-1 and V is TRBV5-6; the D gene is possibly TRBD1 (5 bases). This CDR3 spans 11 amino acids. Trimming removed 2 bases at V and 8 bases at J, with 7 bases between. The germline gives CDR1 SGHDT, CDR2 YYEEEE. As DNA, the CDR3 is TGTGCCAGCAGCTTCTGGGGGGAAGCTTTCTTT. Protein sequence: CASSFWGEAFF.

The chain joins TRBV4-1 to TRBJ2-5; 7 nucleotides align to TRBD2. The CDR3 has 17 residues. From germline, CDR1 is MGHRA and CDR2 YSYEKL. The V segment lost 0 bases and the J segment 2 bases; nucleotides outside the gene matches: 9. The CDR3 DNA follows: TGCGCCAGCAGCCAAGATCTGGCGCGGGGGAAGCAAGAGACCCAGTACTTC. It is translated as CASSQDLARGKQETQYF.

V and J are TRBV7-9 and TRBJ2-3; D gene ambiguous. The CDR3 extends over 15 amino acids. Trimming shortened V by 5 bases and J by 10 bases, and 22 bases separated the two germline ends. Per germline, CDR1 SEHNR and CDR2 FQNEAQ (reference sequence). CDR3 nucleotides: TGTGCCAGCAGCACGAGAATTAGCTCAACCGGCGCGCAGTATTTT. This gives the protein CASSTRISSTGAQYF.

This chain connects TRBV30 to TRBJ2-1; D remains ambiguous. Trimming stripped 3 bases from V and 5 bases from J, with 17 bases between. The CDR3 length is 15 residues. CDR1 and CDR2 (germline): GTSNPN, SVGIG (reference sequence). In DNA form, the CDR3 reads TGTGCCTGGAGGGTTGCAGGCTTAGGCAACAATGAGCAGTTCTTC. This sequence encodes CAWRVAGLGNNEQFF.

Note on this clone: This same CDR3 is encoded by further DNA sequences in the sample. The rearrangement links TRBV9 to TRBJ2-1; TRBD2 matches at 11 bases. Trimming cost V 2 bases and J 7 bases; bases outside gene matches: 2. The CDR3 spans 14 residues. Germline CDR1 reads SGDLS; CDR2 reads YYNGEE. The CDR3 protein is CASSVTSGGNEQFF. DNA for the CDR3: TGTGCCAGCAGCGTCACTAGCGGGGGTAATGAGCAGTTCTTC.

V gene TRBV11-2 combines with J gene TRBJ2-1, with D hard to call. The CDR3 is 12 residues long. V lost 1 base to trimming and J lost 13 bases, with 11 bases between them. Looked up from germline, CDR1 is SGHAT and CDR2 is FQNNGV. CDR3 sequence: CASSLVGPGQFF. CDR3 bases: TGTGCCAGCAGCTTAGTCGGGCCCGGTCAGTTCTTC.

As to this clone: The sample has other DNA sequences that encode this CDR3 too. CDR3 sequence (DNA): TGTGCCAGCTCACCACCGGGGGGCGGAGAGCAGTTCTTC. It yields the protein CASSPPGGGEQFF. This chain links TRBV18 with TRBJ2-1; D is perhaps TRBD1 or TRBD2 (6 bases each). This CDR3 has 13 residues. Germline-derived CDR1 and CDR2 are KGHSH and LQKENI. V lost 0 bases, J lost 10 bases, and 10 bases lay in between.

This rearrangement joins TRBV30 to TRBJ2-3, with 8 nucleotides matching TRBD2. The CDR3 is 13 amino acids. V trimming: 7 bases; J trimming: 0 bases; junction bases outside the gene matches: 3. Germline V gene lookup returns CDR1 GTSNPN and CDR2 SVGIG (reference sequence). The CDR3 here is CASGGASTDTQYF. The CDR3 DNA reads as TGTGCCTCGGGGGGGGCTAGCACAGATACGCAGTATTTT. The complete variable domain, with remaining parts taken from reference TRBV30 and TRBJ2-3, reads SQTIHQWPATLVQPVGSPLSLECTVEGTSNPNLYWYRQAAGRGLQLLFYSVGIGQISSEVPQNLSASRPQDRQFILSSKKLLLSDSGFYLCASGGASTDTQYFGPGTRLTVL.

This clone was observed once. The genes are TRBV5-1 and TRBJ2-7, with TRBD1 matching 7 bases. V was pared by 4 bases and J by 2 bases, with 6 bases of the junction left unmatched. This CDR3 has 14 amino acids. Germline V gene lookup returns CDR1 SGHRS and CDR2 YFSETQ. CDR3 nucleotide sequence: TGCGCCAGCAGCCAGACAGGGACAACCTACGAGCAGTACTTC. It is translated as CASSQTGTTYEQYF.

The chain has TRBV11-2 and TRBJ2-2; 9 bases align to TRBD1. Germline CDR1 SGHAT, CDR2 FQNNGV. The CDR3 runs to 16 residues. J gave up 5 bases and V 2 bases, and 6 bases lay outside the gene matches. CDR3 DNA sequence: TGTGCCAGCAGCTTAACAGGGGGCAGTGGGACCGGGGAGCTGTTTTTT. The encoded protein is CASSLTGGSGTGELFF.